The 18 T cell receptor beta chains listed next were all sequenced from one sample in a study of response to subunit inactivated influenza vaccine listed by TCRdb under 2018. The method behind the library was RT-PCR. Sequencing was carried out with an Illumina HiSeq 2500. TCRdb reprocessed the public reads (quality trimming at Q25 with fastp, clone calling with MiXCR) and kept in-frame beta chains. Every CDR3 protein is listed once, alongside the most common genes and DNA of its rows. The sample table holds under 850,000 distinct CDR3 sequences, of which around 18% were seen once. Roughly 10% of the sample comes from the top ten. The sample consisted of PBMCs from blood, taken 5 days after vaccination. These receptors originate from a man aged 50-59 years who received an inactivated influenza vaccine. Donor details come from another sample of the same person, matched by shared clones.

The chain employs TRBV15 and TRBJ2-1, with 9 positions matching TRBD1. This CDR3 has 17 residues. J was trimmed by 9 bases and V by 4 bases; bases with no gene match: 16. Germline-derived CDR1 and CDR2 are LNHNV and YYDKDF (reference sequence). The CDR3 reads CATSTGTGYPRRLEQFF. CDR3 DNA sequence: TGTGCCACCAGCACTGGGACAGGGTACCCAAGACGGCTTGAGCAGTTCTTC.

This clonotype was observed at least ten times. This chain joins TRBV7-2 and TRBJ1-1; maybe TRBD1 (6 bases). Trimming pared 0 bases from V and 7 bases from J, leaving 21 bases between. The length of the CDR3 is 17 residues. Germline V gene data show CDR1 as SGHTA and CDR2 as FQGNSA. CDR3 nucleotide sequence: TGTGCCAGCAGCTTAGCTTCTCCTTCCGTGACAGGAGGTGAAGCTTTCTTT. It translates to CASSLASPSVTGGEAFF.

This clonotype turned up a few times. The V call is TRBV7-7, the J call TRBJ2-3; 7 bases are shared with TRBD2. Germline lookup yields CDR1 SSHAT and CDR2 FNYEAQ (reference sequence). J was trimmed by 2 bases and V by 1 base; bases with no gene match: 3. The length of the CDR3 is 15 residues. As DNA, the CDR3 is TGTGCCAGCAGCTTAGTAGCGGGCGCCACAGATACGCAGTATTTT. Protein: CASSLVAGATDTQYF.

About this clonotype: At one boundary the junction diverges from the germline segment, which might be a read error. The chain recombines TRBV7-9 with TRBJ2-2; 7 positions match TRBD2. The CDR3 runs to 17 residues. Germline CDR1 reads SEHNR; CDR2 reads FQNEAQ (reference sequence). The CDR3 nucleotides are TGTGCCAGCAGCCTCTCGGGGAGGGGCCTGAACGCCGGGGAGCTGTTTTTT. It codes for CASSLSGRGLNAGELFF. Variable domain in full (rest from reference TRBV7-9 and TRBJ2-2): DTGVSQNPRHKITKRGQNVTFRCDPISEHNRLYWYRQTLGQGPEFLTYFQNEAQLEKSRLLSDRFSAERPKGSFSTLEIQRTEQGDSAMYLCASSLSGRGLNAGELFFGEGSRLTVL.

There are a few counts of this clonotype. The chain couples TRBV6-2 or TRBV6-3 to TRBJ1-3; unclear D gene. Trimming took 0 bases from V and 4 from J, leaving 22 bases between them. The CDR3 is 19 residues long. CDR1 is MNHEY and CDR2 is SVGEGT in the germline V gene. The CDR3 nucleotides read TGTGCCAGCAGTTACTCGCGGAGGGATAGGAGAATTTCCGGAAACACCATATATTTT. Amino acids: CASSYSRRDRRISGNTIYF.

The chain's CDR3 is CSAQGLNSYEQYF. In DNA form, the CDR3 reads TGCAGTGCGCAGGGGTTAAACTCCTACGAGCAGTACTTC. This chain connects TRBV20-1 to TRBJ2-7; D is possibly TRBD1 (6 bases). Germline V lookup: CDR1 DFQATT, CDR2 SNEGSKA (reference sequence). V lost 6 bases to trimming and J lost 0 bases, with 12 bases between them. The CDR3 has 13 residues.

The gene calls are TRBV18 and TRBJ2-7; D not certain. The V gene's germline CDR1 is KGHSH and CDR2 LQKENI. The CDR3 has 14 amino acids. V lost 2 bases and J lost 6, with 14 bases in between. The CDR3 loop reads CASSPLSGSGEQYF. The CDR3 nucleotides read TGTGCCAGCTCACCATTATCTGGGTCTGGCGAGCAGTACTTC. Variable domain in full (rest from reference TRBV18 and TRBJ2-7): NAGVMQNPRHLVRRRGQEARLRCSPMKGHSHVYWYRQLPEEGLKFMVYLQKENIIDESGMPKERFSAEFPKEGPSILRIQQVVRGDSAAYFCASSPLSGSGEQYFGPGTRLTVT.

This clonotype has just a few counts. The chain carries TRBV15 and TRBJ2-1; 9 nucleotides align to TRBD1. The CDR3 length is 15 residues. CDR1 is LNHNV and CDR2 is YYDKDF in the germline V gene (reference sequence). The trim removed 3 bases at V and 3 bases at J, leaving 3 bases unmatched. This CDR3 reads CATSSDRGGYNEQFF. In DNA form, the CDR3 reads TGTGCCACCAGCAGTGACAGGGGGGGCTACAATGAGCAGTTCTTC.

The chain combines TRBV5-1 with TRBJ1-2, with a tentative D call TRBD1 (6 bases). The germline gives CDR1 SGHRS, CDR2 YFSETQ. The CDR3 spans 15 residues. Trimming pared 5 bases from V and 4 bases from J, leaving 18 bases between. CDR3 bases: TGCGCCAGCAGTACAGTTCCAGGGGCTGGCTATGGCTACACCTTC. Protein: CASSTVPGAGYGYTF.

This clonotype was seen a handful of times. The rearrangement joins TRBV4-3 to TRBJ2-5; 12 bases match TRBD2. V lost 3 bases to trimming and J lost 5 bases; unmatched junction nucleotides: 7. Germline CDR1 is LGHNA and CDR2 is YSLEER. The length of the CDR3 is 16 residues. The CDR3 here is CASSHHLAGGPETQYF. CDR3 DNA sequence: TGCGCCAGCAGCCATCATCTAGCGGGAGGGCCGGAGACCCAGTACTTC.

This clonotype was observed a handful of times. The J gene is TRBJ2-3, the V gene TRBV5-1; D is ambiguous. Germline assignment: CDR1 SGHRS and CDR2 YFSETQ. V gave up 0 bases and J gave up 3 bases, with 8 bases separating them. The CDR3 loop spans 14 amino acids. DNA of the CDR3: TGCGCCAGCAGCTTGGAAGTCAGAACAGATACGCAGTATTTT. Its protein is CASSLEVRTDTQYF.

This clonotype has just a few counts. This chain uses TRBV5-1 with TRBJ2-2, with D possibly being TRBD1 (6 bases). Looked up from germline, CDR1 is SGHRS and CDR2 is YFSETQ. V was clipped by 0 bases and J by 1 base, with 10 bases between them. The CDR3 loop spans 16 amino acids. CDR3 amino acids: CASSLEDSRNTGELFF. In nucleotides, the CDR3 is TGCGCCAGCAGCTTGGAGGACAGCCGGAACACCGGGGAGCTGTTTTTT. Using reference TRBV5-1 and TRBJ2-2 for the parts outside the CDR3, the full variable domain is KAGVTQTPRYLIKTRGQQVTLSCSPISGHRSVSWYQQTPGQGLQFLFEYFSETQRNKGNFPGRFSGRQFSNSRSEMNVSTLELGDSALYLCASSLEDSRNTGELFFGEGSRLTVL.

This chain connects TRBV5-5 to TRBJ2-7; tentative D call: TRBD2 (6 bases). V was trimmed by 0 bases and J by 0 bases, leaving 13 bases between them. This CDR3 is 16 amino acids long. Germline lookup yields CDR1 SGHKS and CDR2 YYEKEE (reference sequence). The CDR3 loop reads CASSLAGTFSSYEQYF. For the CDR3, the DNA is TGTGCCAGCAGCTTGGCCGGGACTTTCAGCTCCTACGAGCAGTACTTC.

This clonotype was seen a handful of times. V and J are TRBV7-2 and TRBJ1-2; tentatively, D is TRBD1 (5 bases). The V gene's germline CDR1 is SGHTA and CDR2 FQGNSA. Trimming removed 7 bases at V and 4 bases at J, with 16 bases between. The CDR3 covers 14 residues. The CDR3 loop is CASTQHGGPYGYTF. CDR3 sequence (DNA): TGTGCCAGCACCCAACACGGGGGTCCCTATGGCTACACCTTC.

The rearrangement joins TRBV7-2 to TRBJ2-4; possibly TRBD2 for D (6 bases). The CDR3 length is 16 residues. CDR1 SGHTA and CDR2 FQGNSA come from the germline V gene. V shed 2 bases and J shed 6 bases, with 17 bases lying between them. CDR3 loop: CASSLPGLRGGNIQYF. Here the CDR3 DNA reads TGTGCCAGCAGCTTACCGGGACTCCGGGGCGGAAACATTCAGTACTTC.

V is TRBV4-3 and J is TRBJ2-3; D not certain. Trimming cost V 0 bases and J 0 bases, with 10 bases left between them. Germline V gives CDR1 LGHNA, CDR2 YSLEER. CDR3 size: 16 residues. This chain's CDR3 is CASSQEKGWSTDTQYF. The CDR3 nucleotides read TGCGCCAGCAGCCAAGAAAAGGGCTGGAGCACAGATACGCAGTATTTT.

The J gene is TRBJ2-5, the V gene TRBV11-2; 11 bases line up with TRBD2. Germline loops: CDR1 SGHAT, CDR2 FQNNGV. V was clipped by 3 bases and J by 2 bases; unmatched bases: 2. This CDR3 has 15 residues. CDR3 loop: CASSFTSGGQETQYF. DNA for the CDR3: TGTGCCAGCAGCTTCACTAGCGGGGGACAAGAGACCCAGTACTTC.

As DNA, the CDR3 is TGCAGTGCGGATATCCGCCAGGGAACTAGCACAGATACGCAGTATTTT. Protein: CSADIRQGTSTDTQYF. This chain connects TRBV20-1 to TRBJ2-3, with D perhaps TRBD1 (5 bases). Germline loops: CDR1 DFQATT, CDR2 SNEGSKA (reference sequence). The CDR3 covers 16 residues. V was pared by 6 bases and J by 0 bases, with 19 bases between.